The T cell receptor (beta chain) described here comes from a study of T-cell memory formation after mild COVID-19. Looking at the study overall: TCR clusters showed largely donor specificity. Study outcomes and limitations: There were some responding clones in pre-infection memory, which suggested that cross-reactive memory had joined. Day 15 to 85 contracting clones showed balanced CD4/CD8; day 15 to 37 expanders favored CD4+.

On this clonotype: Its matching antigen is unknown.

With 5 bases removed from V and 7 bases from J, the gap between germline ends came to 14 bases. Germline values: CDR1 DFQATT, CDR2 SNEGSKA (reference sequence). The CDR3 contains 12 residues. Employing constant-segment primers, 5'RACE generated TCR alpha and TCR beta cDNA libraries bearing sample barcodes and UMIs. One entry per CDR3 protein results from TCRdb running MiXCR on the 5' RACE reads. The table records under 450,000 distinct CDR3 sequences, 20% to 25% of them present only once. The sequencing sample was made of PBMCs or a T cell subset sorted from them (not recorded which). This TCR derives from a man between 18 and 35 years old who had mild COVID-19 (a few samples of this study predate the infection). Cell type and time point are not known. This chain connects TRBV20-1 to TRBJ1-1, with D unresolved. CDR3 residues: CSASGPLGEAFF. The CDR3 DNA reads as TGCAGTGCTTCCGGCCCCCTCGGTGAAGCTTTCTTT.